A few counts support the clone carrying this T cell receptor (beta chain). Its antigen is still unknown. Researchers took RNA transcripts and amplified TCR beta CDR3 regions from them. A first-round RT-PCR used HTBI primers, followed by a second-round multiplex PCR. Each CDR3 protein is one row after TCRdb ran MiXCR on the multiplex PCR reads. The sample has about half a million distinct CDR3 sequences; around 15% are singletons. The CDR3 has 16 amino acids. From germline, CDR1 is ENHRY and CDR2 SYGVKD. The V and J ends lost 0 bases and 3 bases, in that order; junction bases with no gene match: 5. The sample comes from a study of Graves' ophthalmopathy and Graves' hyperthyroidism. Study results and caveats: Most expanded clonotypes in thyroid above 0.001 frequency also showed up in blood. Stable hyperthyroidism and ophthalmopathy were told apart by a 13-signature model, which achieved 85% to 90% sensitivity and roughly 80% specificity.

Specimen: blood. The chain combines TRBV10-3 with TRBJ2-7, with 10 bases identical to TRBD2. The sequence came from a woman aged 30 to 39 with Graves' ophthalmopathy. This chain's CDR3 is CAISESQLAGVYEQYF. CDR3 DNA sequence: TGTGCCATCAGTGAGTCGCAGCTAGCGGGAGTCTACGAGCAGTACTTC.